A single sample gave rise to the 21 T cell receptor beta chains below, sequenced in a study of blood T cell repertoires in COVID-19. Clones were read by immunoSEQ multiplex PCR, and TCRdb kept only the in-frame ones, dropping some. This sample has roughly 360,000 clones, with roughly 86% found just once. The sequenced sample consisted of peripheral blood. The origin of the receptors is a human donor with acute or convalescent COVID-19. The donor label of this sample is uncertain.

This CDR3 reads CASSGSGGALGEQFF. In nucleotides, the CDR3 is TGTGCCAGCAGTGGTAGCGGGGGGGCCCTCGGTGAGCAGTTCTTC. The rearrangement links TRBV28 to TRBJ2-1; 11 positions match TRBD2. Germline V gives CDR1 MDHEN, CDR2 SYDVKM. The CDR3 has 15 residues. The ends lost 5 bases at V and 9 bases at J; junction bases unmatched: 9.

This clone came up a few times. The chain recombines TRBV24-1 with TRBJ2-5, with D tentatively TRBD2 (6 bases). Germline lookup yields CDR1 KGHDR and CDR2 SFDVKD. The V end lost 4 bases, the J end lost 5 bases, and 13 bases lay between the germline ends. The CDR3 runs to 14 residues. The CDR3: CATSESGRRETQYF. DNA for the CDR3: TGTGCCACCAGTGAGTCAGGGAGGCGGGAGACCCAGTACTTC.

CDR3 nucleotide sequence: TGCGCCAGCAGCCCCGGGACAGGAGACTACGAGCAGTACTTC. Protein sequence: CASSPGTGDYEQYF. The chain employs TRBV5-1 and TRBJ2-7, with TRBD1 identical over 8 bases. With V trimmed by 4 bases and J by 3 bases, 6 bases remained unmatched. This CDR3 region has 14 residues. The germline V gene encodes CDR1 SGHRS and CDR2 YFSETQ.

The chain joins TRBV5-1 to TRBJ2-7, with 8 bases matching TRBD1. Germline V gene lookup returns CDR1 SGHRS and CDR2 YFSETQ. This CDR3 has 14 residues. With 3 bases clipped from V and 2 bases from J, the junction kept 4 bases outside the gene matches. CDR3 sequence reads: CASSSGQGTYEQYF. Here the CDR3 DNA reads TGCGCCAGCAGCTCCGGACAGGGAACCTACGAGCAGTACTTC.

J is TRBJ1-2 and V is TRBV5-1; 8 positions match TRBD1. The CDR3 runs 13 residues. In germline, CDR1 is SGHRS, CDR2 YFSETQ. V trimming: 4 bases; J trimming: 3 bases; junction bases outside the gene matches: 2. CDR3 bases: TGCGCCAGCAGCATACAGGGGGACTATGGCTACACCTTC. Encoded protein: CASSIQGDYGYTF.

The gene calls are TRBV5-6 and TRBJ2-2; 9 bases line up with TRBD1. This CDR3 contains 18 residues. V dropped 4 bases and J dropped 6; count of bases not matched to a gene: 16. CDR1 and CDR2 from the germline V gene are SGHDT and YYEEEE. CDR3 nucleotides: TGTGCCAGCAGCCACCGTACATCGGACAGGGGAATGGCCGGGGAGCTGTTTTTT. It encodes CASSHRTSDRGMAGELFF.

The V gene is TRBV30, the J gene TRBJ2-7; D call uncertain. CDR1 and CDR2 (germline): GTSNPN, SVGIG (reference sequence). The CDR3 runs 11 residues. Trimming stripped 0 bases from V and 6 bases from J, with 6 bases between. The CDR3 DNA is TGTGCCTGGAGTGTCGGTTCCGAGCAGTACTTC. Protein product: CAWSVGSEQYF.

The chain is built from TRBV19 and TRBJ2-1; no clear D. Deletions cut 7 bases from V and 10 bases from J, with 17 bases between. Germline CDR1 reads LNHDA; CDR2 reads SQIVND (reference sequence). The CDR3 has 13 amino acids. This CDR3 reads CASKSLPGVEQFF. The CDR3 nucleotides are TGTGCCAGTAAAAGTCTTCCGGGTGTAGAGCAGTTCTTC.

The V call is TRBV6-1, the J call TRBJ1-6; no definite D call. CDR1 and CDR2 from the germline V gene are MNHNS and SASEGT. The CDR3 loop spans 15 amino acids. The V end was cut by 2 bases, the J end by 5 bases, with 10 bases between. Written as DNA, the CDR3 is TGTGCCAGCAGTGAAATGGCAGGAAATAATTCACCCCTCCACTTT. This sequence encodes CASSEMAGNNSPLHF.

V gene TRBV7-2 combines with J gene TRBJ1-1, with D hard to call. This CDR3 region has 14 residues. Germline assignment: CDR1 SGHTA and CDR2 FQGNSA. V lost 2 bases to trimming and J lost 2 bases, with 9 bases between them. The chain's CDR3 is CASSLRRGNTEAFF. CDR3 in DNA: TGTGCCAGCAGCTTACGGCGGGGTAACACTGAAGCTTTCTTT.

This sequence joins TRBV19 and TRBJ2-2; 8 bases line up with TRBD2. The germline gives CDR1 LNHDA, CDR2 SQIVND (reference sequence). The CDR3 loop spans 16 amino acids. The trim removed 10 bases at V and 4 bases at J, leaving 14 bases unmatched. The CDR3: CATTTSVRGGTGELFF. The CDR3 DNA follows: TGTGCCACAACGACTAGCGTACGGGGCGGCACCGGGGAGCTGTTTTTT.

The CDR3 spells CASSLYGQGGTEAFF. The CDR3 region has the DNA TGCGCCAGCAGCTTGTATGGACAGGGGGGCACTGAAGCTTTCTTT. The V call is TRBV5-1, the J call TRBJ1-1, with TRBD1 matching 10 bases. The germline CDR1 and CDR2 sequences are SGHRS and YFSETQ. After removal of 1 base from V and 4 bases from J, the junction contained 4 bases not matched to a gene. This CDR3 is 15 amino acids long.

The CDR3 here is CASSPAGTRLNIQYF. Here the CDR3 DNA reads TGTGCCAGCAGTCCCGCCGGGACACGCCTAAACATTCAGTACTTC. The V gene is TRBV6-6, the J gene TRBJ2-4; the D gene is possibly TRBD1 (6 bases). With 5 bases removed from V and 6 bases from J, the gap between germline ends came to 17 bases. Per the germline V gene, CDR1 is MNHNY and CDR2 is SVGAGI (reference sequence). This CDR3 is 15 amino acids long.

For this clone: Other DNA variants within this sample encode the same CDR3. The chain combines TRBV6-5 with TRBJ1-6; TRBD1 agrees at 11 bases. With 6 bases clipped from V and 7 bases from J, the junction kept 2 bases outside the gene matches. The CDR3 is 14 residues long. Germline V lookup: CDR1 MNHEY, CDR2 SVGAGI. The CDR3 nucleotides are TGTGCCAGCAGCTGGGACAGGGGGAATTCACCCCTCCACTTT. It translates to CASSWDRGNSPLHF.

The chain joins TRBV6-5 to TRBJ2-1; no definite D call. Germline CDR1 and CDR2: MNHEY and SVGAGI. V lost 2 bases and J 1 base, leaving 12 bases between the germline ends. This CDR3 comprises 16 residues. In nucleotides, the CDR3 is TGTGCCAGCAGTTACCGGCCTAGACCATCCTACAATGAGCAGTTCTTC. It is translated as CASSYRPRPSYNEQFF.

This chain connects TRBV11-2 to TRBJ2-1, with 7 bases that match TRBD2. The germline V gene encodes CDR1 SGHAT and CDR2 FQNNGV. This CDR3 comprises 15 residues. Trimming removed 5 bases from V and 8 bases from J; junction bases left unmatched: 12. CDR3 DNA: TGTGCCAGCAGCCCGTCCGGCGGGAGTTTCGATGAGCAGTTCTTC. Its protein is CASSPSGGSFDEQFF. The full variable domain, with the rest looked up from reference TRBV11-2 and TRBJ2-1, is EAGVAQSPRYKIIEKRQSVAFWCNPISGHATLYWYQQILGQGPKLLIQFQNNGVVDDSQLPKDRFSAERLKGVDSTLKIQPAKLEDSAVYLCASSPSGGSFDEQFFGPGTRLTVL.

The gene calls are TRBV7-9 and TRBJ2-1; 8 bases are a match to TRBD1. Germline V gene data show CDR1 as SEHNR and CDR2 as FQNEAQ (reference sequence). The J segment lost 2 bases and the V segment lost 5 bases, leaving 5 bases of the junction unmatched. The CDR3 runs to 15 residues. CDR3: CASSPRTGTYNEQFF. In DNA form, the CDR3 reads TGTGCCAGCAGCCCGAGGACAGGGACCTACAATGAGCAGTTCTTC.

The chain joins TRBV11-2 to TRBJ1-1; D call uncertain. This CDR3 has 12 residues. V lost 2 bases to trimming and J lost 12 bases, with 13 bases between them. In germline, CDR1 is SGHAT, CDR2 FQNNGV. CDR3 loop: CASSLTGIGTFF. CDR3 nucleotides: TGTGCCAGCAGCTTAACCGGGATAGGGACTTTCTTT.

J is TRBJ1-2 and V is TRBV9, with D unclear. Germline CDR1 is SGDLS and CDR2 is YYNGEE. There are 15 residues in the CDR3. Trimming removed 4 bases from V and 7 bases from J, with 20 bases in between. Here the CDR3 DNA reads TGTGCCAGCAGCCCCACGGGGTTTTCGGGGAGTGGCTACACCTTC. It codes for CASSPTGFSGSGYTF.

CDR3 in DNA: TGTGCCAGCAGCTTAGTTCACACAGGGACCAACGGCTACACCTTC. The encoded protein is CASSLVHTGTNGYTF. The chain is built from TRBV11-2 and TRBJ1-2, with D possibly matching TRBD1 (6 bases). V lost 1 base to trimming and J lost 8 bases, with 17 bases between them. The length of the CDR3 is 15 residues. CDR1 and CDR2 (germline): SGHAT, FQNNGV.

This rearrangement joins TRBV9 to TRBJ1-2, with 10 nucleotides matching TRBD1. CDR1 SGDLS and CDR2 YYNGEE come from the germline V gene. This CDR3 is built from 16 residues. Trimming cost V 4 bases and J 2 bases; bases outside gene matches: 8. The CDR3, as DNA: TGTGCCAGCAGCCCGAGGGGGGACAGGGGCAACTATGGCTACACCTTC. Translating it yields CASSPRGDRGNYGYTF.